The 27 T cell receptor beta chains below come from one sample, sequenced in a study of control samples from healthy donors and cancer patients. The repertoire was sequenced with immunoSEQ multiplex PCR; TCRdb's copy has only in-frame clones and lacks some. The repertoire has tens of thousands of clones, around 85% of them found once; the top ten carry 38%. Source material: PBMCs. Receptors were obtained from a man between 65 and 79 years old with lung cancer.

This clone is a singleton in its sample. This rearrangement joins TRBV5-1 to TRBJ1-5; 9 bases match TRBD1. Per the germline V gene, CDR1 is SGHRS and CDR2 is YFSETQ. The CDR3 is made up of 14 amino acids. Trimming at V came to 4 bases and at J to 7 bases, leaving 6 bases not matched to a gene. The CDR3 DNA follows: TGCGCCAGCAGCCTGGGACAGGGAGACCAGCCCCAGCATTTT. Its protein product is CASSLGQGDQPQHF.

The chain recombines TRBV4-3 with TRBJ1-1, with unresolved D. Trimming shortened V by 4 bases and J by 3 bases, and 9 bases separated the two germline ends. The V gene's germline CDR1 is LGHNA and CDR2 YSLEER. This CDR3 spans 13 amino acids. The CDR3 DNA reads TGCGCCAGCAGCCTCGAAAGTTACACTGAAGCTTTCTTT. Its translation is CASSLESYTEAFF.

The rearrangement links TRBV18 to TRBJ2-7; tentatively, D is TRBD1 or TRBD2 (5 bases each). CDR3 size: 12 residues. Trimming took off 3 bases at V and 6 bases at J, with 9 bases between the two ends. Germline V gene data show CDR1 as KGHSH and CDR2 as LQKENI. The CDR3 reads CASSPRDGEQYF. CDR3 bases: TGTGCCAGCTCACCCAGGGACGGCGAGCAGTACTTC.

The rearrangement joins TRBV2 to TRBJ2-4, with D unresolved. Germline CDR1 SNHLY, CDR2 FYNNEI. The length of the CDR3 is 16 residues. With 5 bases removed from V and 0 bases from J, the gap between germline ends came to 14 bases. The CDR3 coding sequence is TGTGCCAGCAGTCCCGGGTGGTCAGGAGCCAAAAACATTCAGTACTTC. Protein product: CASSPGWSGAKNIQYF.

This clone was detected a few times. The chain employs TRBV6-2 or TRBV6-3 and TRBJ1-1, with 7 bases fitting TRBD1. Trimming took 5 bases from V and 0 from J; bases not matched to a gene: 9. This CDR3 comprises 16 residues. Germline V gene sequence: CDR1 MNHEY, CDR2 SVGEGT. CDR3 DNA sequence: TGTGCCAGCAGTCGTAGGACAGGATGGATGAACACTGAAGCTTTCTTT. Protein: CASSRRTGWMNTEAFF.

This clone has just a few counts. Here the CDR3 DNA reads TGTGCCTGGACCAGCGGCGGTGGCTACACCTTC. Translated: CAWTSGGGYTF. The chain combines TRBV30 with TRBJ1-2; D unresolved. CDR1 is GTSNPN and CDR2 is SVGIG in the germline V gene (reference sequence). Trimming left V 4 bases short and J 7 bases short, with 10 bases between. The length of the CDR3 is 11 residues.

Note on this clone: Relative to the germline gene, one junction end is altered; a read error may explain this. V and J are TRBV30 and TRBJ2-7; D possibly corresponds to TRBD2 (6 bases). The CDR3 contains 13 residues. Germline V gene lookup returns CDR1 GTSNPN and CDR2 SVGIG (reference sequence). CDR3 sequence reads: CAWSLLMHGDLMF. In DNA, the CDR3 is TGTGCCTGGAGTCTCCTGATGCACGGGGACTTAATGTTC. Looking up the rest from reference TRBV30 and TRBJ2-7 gives the full variable domain: SQTIHQWPATLVQPVGSPLSLECTVEGTSNPNLYWYRQAAGRGLQLLFYSVGIGQISSEVPQNLSASRPQDRQFILSSKKLLLSDSGFYLCAWSLLMHGDLMFGPGTRLTVT.

This chain uses TRBV7-9 with TRBJ2-5; either TRBD1 or TRBD2 may supply D (5 bases each). This CDR3 is 13 amino acids long. The V end lost 4 bases, the J end lost 3 bases, and 9 bases lay between the germline ends. CDR1 is SEHNR and CDR2 is FQNEAQ in the germline V gene (reference sequence). The CDR3 nucleotides read TGTGCCAGCAGCTGGGGACCCGAAGAGACCCAGTACTTC. Translating gives CASSWGPEETQYF. Full variable domain (rest looked up from reference TRBV7-9 and TRBJ2-5): DTGVSQNPRHKITKRGQNVTFRCDPISEHNRLYWYRQTLGQGPEFLTYFQNEAQLEKSRLLSDRFSAERPKGSFSTLEIQRTEQGDSAMYLCASSWGPEETQYFGPGTRLLVL.

The chain couples TRBV11-2 to TRBJ1-5; tentative D call: TRBD1 (6 bases). Trimming removed 5 bases at V and 0 bases at J, with 8 bases between. There are 14 residues in the CDR3. The germline CDR1 and CDR2 sequences are SGHAT and FQNNGV. The CDR3 region is CASSPDSSNQPQHF. CDR3 in DNA: TGTGCCAGCAGCCCGGACAGTAGCAATCAGCCCCAGCATTTT.

This chain links TRBV3-1 (or the pseudogene TRBV3-2) with TRBJ2-7, with a weak D call TRBD1 (5 bases). Germline assignment: CDR1 LGHDT and CDR2 YNNKEL (reference sequence). With 0 bases removed from V and 7 bases from J, the gap between germline ends came to 10 bases. This CDR3 comprises 13 residues. DNA for the CDR3: TGTGCCAGCAGCCAAGATTGGGCAGGGGAGCAGTACTTC. This codes for CASSQDWAGEQYF.

The V call is TRBV9, the J call TRBJ1-2; D is unresolved. The CDR3 loop spans 14 amino acids. Trimming took 2 bases from V and 7 from J, leaving 15 bases between them. The germline gives CDR1 SGDLS, CDR2 YYNGEE. Here the CDR3 reads CASSVWQNIGGYTF. The CDR3 DNA reads as TGTGCCAGCAGCGTGTGGCAGAATATTGGTGGCTACACCTTC.

The CDR3 loop is CASRPRGSSEQYF. The CDR3 coding sequence is TGTGCCAGTAGACCGAGAGGCAGTAGCGAGCAGTACTTC. The rearrangement links TRBV19 to TRBJ2-7; D is unclear. The CDR3 runs 13 residues. The V end was cut by 6 bases, the J end by 6 bases, with 15 bases between. Looked up from germline, CDR1 is LNHDA and CDR2 is SQIVND (reference sequence).

Remarks on this clone: The identical CDR3 is also encoded by other nucleotide sequences in the sample. The V and J genes are TRBV5-1 and TRBJ2-2; D is undetermined. Germline lookup yields CDR1 SGHRS and CDR2 YFSETQ. The CDR3 runs to 15 residues. Trimming left V 0 bases short and J 0 bases short, with 6 bases between. CDR3 sequence reads: CASSLGSANTGELFF. The CDR3 DNA reads TGCGCCAGCAGCTTGGGCTCGGCGAACACCGGGGAGCTGTTTTTT.

This clone was picked up one time. The chain combines TRBV9 with TRBJ2-2, with 9 bases identical to TRBD1. J was trimmed by 1 base and V by 4 bases; bases with no gene match: 5. The CDR3 covers 16 residues. CDR1 and CDR2 from the germline V gene are SGDLS and YYNGEE. Written as DNA, the CDR3 is TGTGCCAGCAGCTTCCCGGACAGGGGGAACACCGGGGAGCTGTTTTTT. Amino acid sequence: CASSFPDRGNTGELFF.

The chain recombines TRBV6-5 with TRBJ1-5, with 10 bases identical to TRBD1. Germline V gives CDR1 MNHEY, CDR2 SVGAGI. The V gene end was trimmed by 7 bases and the J gene end by 7 bases; junction bases not matched to a gene: 7. The length of the CDR3 is 14 residues. CDR3 nucleotide sequence: TGTGCCAGCATTAGACAGGGGGCGAGACAGCCCCAGCATTTT. Protein: CASIRQGARQPQHF.

The chain employs TRBV11-2 and TRBJ2-1; TRBD1 is a possible D gene (6 bases). Germline V gene data show CDR1 as SGHAT and CDR2 as FQNNGV. The ends were cut back, 1 base at V and 5 bases at J, with 21 bases in the middle. This CDR3 contains 18 residues. CDR3 protein: CASSLVNLGASWNNEQFF. In DNA form, the CDR3 reads TGTGCCAGCAGCTTAGTAAATCTGGGGGCTTCATGGAACAATGAGCAGTTCTTC.

The chain uses TRBV6-2 or TRBV6-3 and TRBJ1-1; D call uncertain. V gave up 1 base and J gave up 6 bases, with 12 bases separating them. This CDR3 has 14 residues. From germline, CDR1 is MNHEY and CDR2 SVGEGT. The CDR3 is CASSYYPQASEAFF. CDR3 coding DNA: TGTGCCAGCAGTTACTACCCGCAGGCTTCTGAAGCTTTCTTT.

In its sample, this clone was seen a few times. This chain joins TRBV7-9 and TRBJ1-5, with 9 bases that match TRBD1. The CDR3 is 14 residues long. Germline V gene lookup returns CDR1 SEHNR and CDR2 FQNEAQ (reference sequence). With V trimmed by 5 bases and J by 4 bases, 3 bases remained unmatched. The CDR3 DNA reads TGTGCCAGCAGCCCCGGGACAGGGAATCAGCCCCAGCATTTT. Its translation is CASSPGTGNQPQHF. Full variable domain (outside the CDR3, taken from reference TRBV7-9 and TRBJ1-5): DTGVSQNPRHKITKRGQNVTFRCDPISEHNRLYWYRQTLGQGPEFLTYFQNEAQLEKSRLLSDRFSAERPKGSFSTLEIQRTEQGDSAMYLCASSPGTGNQPQHFGDGTRLSIL.

The rearrangement links TRBV10-2 to TRBJ2-3; no clear D gene. Trimming shortened V by 4 bases and J by 2 bases, and 7 bases separated the two germline ends. The CDR3 totals 13 residues. CDR1 is WSHSY and CDR2 is SAAADI in the germline V gene. This CDR3 is CASSVLVTDTQYF. CDR3 nucleotide sequence: TGCGCCAGCAGTGTTCTAGTCACAGATACGCAGTATTTT.

V gene TRBV24-1 combines with J gene TRBJ1-2; a weak D match, TRBD1 (5 bases). CDR1 KGHDR and CDR2 SFDVKD come from the germline V gene. The CDR3 contains 16 residues. V was trimmed by 4 bases and J by 5 bases, leaving 19 bases between them. The CDR3 loop is CATSDRRGGSWYGYTF. CDR3 DNA: TGTGCCACCAGTGACCGGCGTGGGGGTAGTTGGTATGGCTACACCTTC.

This chain connects TRBV7-9 to TRBJ2-3; no clear D. The CDR3 consists of 16 residues. Germline CDR1 and CDR2: SEHNR and FQNEAQ (reference sequence). V was trimmed by 5 bases and J by 0 bases, leaving 15 bases between them. CDR3 residues: CASSGGVAASTDTQYF. In nucleotides, the CDR3 is TGTGCCAGCAGCGGTGGGGTAGCTGCTAGCACAGATACGCAGTATTTT.

This clone was seen once. V is TRBV4-1 and J is TRBJ2-7; TRBD2 agrees at 15 bases. The CDR3 covers 16 residues. Germline V CDR1 and CDR2: MGHRA, YSYEKL. V dropped 4 bases and J dropped 6; count of bases not matched to a gene: 7. The CDR3 DNA reads as TGCGCCAGCAGCCCTATGCCGGGACTAGCGGGGGGCGAGCAGTACTTC. Translation: CASSPMPGLAGGEQYF.

V and J are TRBV12-2 and TRBJ2-7. TRBV12-2 is assigned pseudogene status. This CDR3 comprises 16 residues. The CDR3 region is CASRLGMWIHSYEQYF. The CDR3 DNA is TGTGCAAGTCGCTTAGGAATGTGGATTCATTCCTACGAGCAGTACTTC.

This clone came up once. The CDR3 DNA is TGTGCCAGTAGTATAGGGGCAGGGCTGAACACTGAAGCTTTCTTT. It encodes CASSIGAGLNTEAFF. The genes are TRBV19 and TRBJ1-1; D possibly corresponds to TRBD1 (5 bases). V lost 1 base and J 0 bases, leaving 9 bases between the germline ends. The CDR3 covers 15 residues. Germline V gene data show CDR1 as LNHDA and CDR2 as SQIVND (reference sequence).

The chain carries TRBV10-3 and TRBJ2-7; 9 nucleotides match TRBD1. The V gene end was trimmed by 2 bases and the J gene end by 3 bases; junction bases not matched to a gene: 5. The CDR3 spans 15 residues. CDR1 and CDR2 from the germline V gene are ENHRY and SYGVKD. The CDR3 here is CAISEVDRGFYEQYF. The CDR3 DNA reads as TGTGCCATCAGTGAGGTAGACAGGGGGTTCTACGAGCAGTACTTC.

The J gene is TRBJ1-2, the V gene TRBV6-4, with a possible D match to TRBD1 (5 bases). Between the trimmed V and J ends, which lost 0 bases and 0 bases, there was a span of 17 bases. Germline lookup yields CDR1 MRHNA and CDR2 SNTAGT. The CDR3 extends over 18 amino acids. CDR3 residues: CASSDSWVDSYSNYGYTF. DNA of the CDR3: TGTGCCAGCAGTGACTCATGGGTAGACAGCTACTCTAACTATGGCTACACCTTC.

V and J are TRBV10-2 and TRBJ1-2; the D gene is possibly TRBD1 (6 bases). This CDR3 is built from 15 residues. The V gene's germline CDR1 is WSHSY and CDR2 SAAADI. With 3 bases removed from V and 2 bases from J, the gap between germline ends came to 13 bases. The CDR3 spells CASSEIKGVNYGYTF. CDR3 sequence (DNA): TGCGCCAGCAGTGAAATTAAGGGGGTGAACTATGGCTACACCTTC.